Following are 21 T cell receptor beta chains from one sample sequenced in a study of T cell changes during pregnancy in multiple sclerosis. Libraries were prepared by immunoSEQ multiplex PCR; TCRdb keeps only in-frame clonotypes and omits some of them. The sample lists about 36,000 clones, roughly 93% occurring once. The sequenced sample was CD4+ T cells from peripheral blood mononuclear cells, obtained in the first trimester of pregnancy. Receptors originate from a female donor with multiple sclerosis, enrolled in a pregnancy study.

The chain couples TRBV20-1 to TRBJ1-2; D ambiguous. Trimming left V 3 bases short and J 6 bases short, with 5 bases between. The CDR3 has 10 residues. Germline assignment: CDR1 DFQATT and CDR2 SNEGSKA (reference sequence). This CDR3 is CSARSDGYTF. CDR3 in DNA: TGCAGTGCTAGGTCTGATGGCTACACCTTC.

The gene calls are TRBV6-4 and TRBJ2-1, with no clear D. The CDR3 extends over 15 amino acids. CDR1 is MRHNA, CDR2 SNTAGT, per germline. Trimming removed 6 bases from V and 0 bases from J, with 12 bases in between. CDR3 sequence reads: CASRTAVGSYNEQFF. CDR3 in DNA: TGTGCCAGCAGAACCGCGGTAGGCTCCTACAATGAGCAGTTCTTC.

The chain has TRBV4-2 and TRBJ1-1, with D possibly TRBD1 on 5 matching bases. CDR1 LGHNA and CDR2 YNFKEQ come from the germline V gene. V gave up 0 bases and J gave up 4 bases, with 15 bases separating them. CDR3 length: 16 amino acids. The CDR3 loop reads CASSQELNRMGTEAFF. The CDR3 coding sequence is TGTGCCAGCAGCCAAGAACTTAACAGGATGGGCACTGAAGCTTTCTTT.

The rearrangement uses TRBV5-8 and TRBJ2-2; the D gene is possibly TRBD1 (5 bases). The length of the CDR3 is 15 residues. The ends were cut back, 0 bases at V and 4 bases at J, with 10 bases in the middle. The germline gives CDR1 SGHTS, CDR2 YDEGEE. This CDR3 is CASSLGGHSTGELFF. CDR3 nucleotides: TGTGCCAGCAGCTTGGGCGGACACAGCACCGGGGAGCTGTTTTTT.

The V call is TRBV18, the J call TRBJ1-1; 11 bases agree with TRBD1. This CDR3 is 16 amino acids long. V dropped 3 bases and J dropped 5; count of bases not matched to a gene: 8. Germline lookup yields CDR1 KGHSH and CDR2 LQKENI. The CDR3 spells CASSPLGQGGRTEAFF. CDR3 DNA sequence: TGTGCCAGCTCACCCCTGGGACAGGGGGGAAGAACTGAAGCTTTCTTT.

This chain connects TRBV19 to TRBJ1-2; maybe TRBD1 (5 bases). The V end was cut by 7 bases, the J end by 5 bases, with 17 bases between. CDR3 size: 14 residues. In germline, CDR1 is LNHDA, CDR2 SQIVND (reference sequence). CDR3 sequence reads: CASNSLGQEYGYTF. The CDR3 DNA sequence: TGTGCCAGTAATAGCTTGGGGCAGGAATATGGCTACACCTTC.

This chain joins TRBV2 and TRBJ1-1; D is undetermined. V lost 4 bases and J lost 1, with 10 bases in between. This CDR3 has 14 amino acids. Germline loops: CDR1 SNHLY, CDR2 FYNNEI. The CDR3, as DNA: TGTGCCAGCAGTGTAGAGGTGAAGAACACTGAAGCTTTCTTT. This codes for CASSVEVKNTEAFF.

The chain links TRBV6-1 to TRBJ1-1, with D perhaps matching TRBD1 (5 bases). Trimming removed 6 bases from V and 1 base from J, with 15 bases in between. This CDR3 region has 15 residues. CDR1 is MNHNS, CDR2 SASEGT, per germline. The CDR3 nucleotides are TGTGCCAGCAGCCGAACGGGGGAGAGGAACACTGAAGCTTTCTTT. This encodes CASSRTGERNTEAFF.

The V gene is TRBV5-1, the J gene TRBJ1-1; 9 bases fit TRBD1. The CDR3 contains 16 residues. The germline V gene encodes CDR1 SGHRS and CDR2 YFSETQ. V lost 2 bases to trimming and J lost 0 bases; unmatched junction nucleotides: 5. CDR3 nucleotides: TGCGCCAGCAGCTTATGGAACAGGGGGCTGAACACTGAAGCTTTCTTT. Protein product: CASSLWNRGLNTEAFF.

The chain joins TRBV7-9 to TRBJ1-2, with a possible D match to TRBD1 (6 bases). V was clipped by 5 bases and J by 8 bases, with 21 bases between them. The CDR3 is 15 residues long. Germline values: CDR1 SEHNR, CDR2 FQNEAQ (reference sequence). CDR3 sequence reads: CASSQEDRPARGYTF. The CDR3 nucleotides are TGTGCCAGCAGCCAAGAGGACAGACCCGCTCGAGGCTACACCTTC.

The count of this clone is one. The chain employs TRBV2 and TRBJ2-2; 7 positions agree with TRBD1. The CDR3 runs to 14 residues. The V gene's germline CDR1 is SNHLY and CDR2 FYNNEI. V trimming: 6 bases; J trimming: 5 bases; junction bases outside the gene matches: 6. Written as DNA, the CDR3 is TGTGCCAGCAGAGTAGGGGGCGATACCGGGGAGCTGTTTTTT. It specifies CASRVGGDTGELFF. Combining the CDR3 with reference TRBV2 and TRBJ2-2 gives the whole variable domain EPEVTQTPSHQVTQMGQEVILRCVPISNHLYFYWYRQILGQKVEFLVSFYNNEISEKSEIFDDQFSVERPDGSNFTLKIRSTKLEDSAMYFCASRVGGDTGELFFGEGSRLTVL.

The chain employs TRBV5-8 and TRBJ1-1, with 10 positions matching TRBD1. The length of the CDR3 is 15 residues. The junction had 10 bases not matched to a gene; V was cut back by 4 bases and J by 7 bases. Looked up from germline, CDR1 is SGHTS and CDR2 is YDEGEE. This chain's CDR3 is CASSPWGQGTGEAFF. In DNA, the CDR3 is TGTGCCAGCAGCCCATGGGGACAGGGGACCGGTGAAGCTTTCTTT.

The rearrangement uses TRBV7-9 and TRBJ2-3; 8 nucleotides line up with TRBD1. V lost 0 bases, J lost 8 bases, and 10 bases stayed unmatched. Germline V gene data show CDR1 as SEHNR and CDR2 as FQNEAQ (reference sequence). The CDR3 loop spans 16 amino acids. This chain's CDR3 is CASSLAAAGGGGTQYF. CDR3 in DNA: TGTGCCAGCAGCTTAGCGGCAGCAGGGGGCGGTGGTACGCAGTATTTT.

This chain uses TRBV6-6 with TRBJ2-7, with 8 bases aligning to TRBD2. CDR3 length equals 14 residues. The germline V gene has CDR1 MNHNY and CDR2 SVGAGI (reference sequence). The V gene end was trimmed by 10 bases and the J gene end by 2 bases; junction bases not matched to a gene: 10. The CDR3 here is CATTGGVSTYEQYF. CDR3 nucleotides: TGTGCCACGACGGGGGGGGTCTCGACCTACGAGCAGTACTTC.

The chain is built from TRBV6-4 and TRBJ2-1; tentatively, D is TRBD2 (7 bases). Germline CDR1 and CDR2: MRHNA and SNTAGT. V was pared by 3 bases and J by 6 bases, with 15 bases between. This CDR3 has 15 residues. The CDR3 is CASSDSGGAFNEQFF. CDR3 DNA sequence: TGTGCCAGCAGTGATAGTGGGGGGGCCTTCAATGAGCAGTTCTTC.

This clone was found a few times. The chain has TRBV2 and TRBJ1-5; D is unresolved. The germline V gene has CDR1 SNHLY and CDR2 FYNNEI. Trimming stripped 8 bases from V and 5 bases from J, with 13 bases between. This CDR3 comprises 13 residues. In DNA, the CDR3 is TGTGCCAGCGTATTAGAATCCCATCAGCCCCAGCATTTT. Translated: CASVLESHQPQHF.

The chain employs TRBV7-9 and TRBJ2-1, with TRBD2 identical over 10 bases. V dropped 5 bases and J dropped 9; count of bases not matched to a gene: 10. Germline V gene sequence: CDR1 SEHNR, CDR2 FQNEAQ (reference sequence). The CDR3 has 15 amino acids. The CDR3 is CASSLGLAGVSEQFF. The CDR3, as DNA: TGTGCCAGCAGCCTCGGGCTAGCGGGAGTAAGTGAGCAGTTCTTC.

This sequence joins TRBV5-1 and TRBJ2-7, with TRBD2 matching 11 bases. The V gene's germline CDR1 is SGHRS and CDR2 YFSETQ. This CDR3 is built from 17 residues. J gave up 1 base and V 0 bases, and 6 bases lay outside the gene matches. This CDR3 reads CASSLALAGGFSYEQYF. CDR3 nucleotide sequence: TGCGCCAGCAGCTTGGCCCTAGCGGGGGGATTTTCCTACGAGCAGTACTTC.

The chain links TRBV27 to TRBJ1-2; 7 positions match TRBD1. Germline CDR1 MNHEY, CDR2 SMNVEV (reference sequence). The CDR3 sequence is 17 residues long. V was pared by 0 bases and J by 2 bases, with 9 bases of the junction left unmatched. The CDR3 protein is CASSLSATGPSNYGYTF. In DNA form, the CDR3 reads TGTGCCAGCAGTTTATCAGCGACAGGGCCCAGCAACTATGGCTACACCTTC.

This sequence joins TRBV10-1 and TRBJ1-5; D is perhaps TRBD1 (6 bases). The CDR3 has 13 amino acids. Between the trimmed V and J ends, which lost 6 bases and 4 bases, there was a span of 10 bases. Germline V lookup: CDR1 WNHNN, CDR2 SYGVQD (reference sequence). CDR3 sequence: CASSRDKNQPQHF. In DNA form, the CDR3 reads TGCGCCAGCAGCCGGGACAAAAATCAGCCCCAGCATTTT.

V is TRBV9 and J is TRBJ1-3; D remains unclear. Trimming shortened V by 0 bases and J by 2 bases, and 15 bases separated the two germline ends. CDR3 length equals 17 residues. Germline CDR1 and CDR2: SGDLS and YYNGEE. CDR3 loop: CASSVDPTSGPGNTIYF. Written as DNA, the CDR3 is TGTGCCAGCAGCGTAGATCCCACTTCAGGCCCTGGAAACACCATATATTTT.